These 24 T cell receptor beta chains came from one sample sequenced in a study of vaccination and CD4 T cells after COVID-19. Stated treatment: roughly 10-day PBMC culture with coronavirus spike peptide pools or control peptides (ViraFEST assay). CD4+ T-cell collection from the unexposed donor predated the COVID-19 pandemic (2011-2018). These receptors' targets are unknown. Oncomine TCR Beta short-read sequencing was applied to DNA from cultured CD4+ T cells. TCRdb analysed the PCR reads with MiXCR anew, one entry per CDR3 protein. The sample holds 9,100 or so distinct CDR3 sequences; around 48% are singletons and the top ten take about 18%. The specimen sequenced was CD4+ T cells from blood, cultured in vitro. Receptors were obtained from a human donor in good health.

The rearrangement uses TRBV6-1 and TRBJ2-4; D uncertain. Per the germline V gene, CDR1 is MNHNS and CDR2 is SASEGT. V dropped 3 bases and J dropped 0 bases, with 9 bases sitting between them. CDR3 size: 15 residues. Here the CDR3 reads CASSDSWRAKNIQYF. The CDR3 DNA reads TGTGCCAGCAGTGATTCATGGAGAGCCAAAAACATTCAGTACTTC.

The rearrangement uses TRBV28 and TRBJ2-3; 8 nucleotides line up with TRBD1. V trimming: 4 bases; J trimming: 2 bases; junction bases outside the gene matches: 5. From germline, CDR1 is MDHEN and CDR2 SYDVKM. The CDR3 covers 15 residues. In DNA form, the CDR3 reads TGTGCCAGCAGTTGGACAGGGACAATCACAGATACGCAGTATTTT. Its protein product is CASSWTGTITDTQYF.

CDR3 nucleotide sequence: TGTGCCAGCAGCTCCGGCGCGGGACTAGCGCCAGAGACCCAGTACTTC. This gives the protein CASSSGAGLAPETQYF. The rearrangement links TRBV11-3 to TRBJ2-5; TRBD2 aligns across 10 bases. The V segment lost 4 bases and the J segment 4 bases; nucleotides outside the gene matches: 9. CDR3 length: 16 residues. Germline values: CDR1 SGHNT, CDR2 YENEEA.

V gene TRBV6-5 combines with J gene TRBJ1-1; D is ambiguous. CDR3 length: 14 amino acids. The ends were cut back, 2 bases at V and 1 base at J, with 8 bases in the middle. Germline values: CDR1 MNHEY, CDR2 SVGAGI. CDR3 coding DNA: TGTGCCAGCAGTTACGGTCGGGGGAACACTGAAGCTTTCTTT. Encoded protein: CASSYGRGNTEAFF.

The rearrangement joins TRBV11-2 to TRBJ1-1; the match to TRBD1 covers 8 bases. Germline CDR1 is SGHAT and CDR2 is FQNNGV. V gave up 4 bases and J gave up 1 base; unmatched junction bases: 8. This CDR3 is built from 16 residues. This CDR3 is CASSSVRGTGNTEAFF. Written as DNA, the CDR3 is TGTGCCAGCAGCTCTGTGAGGGGGACAGGGAACACTGAAGCTTTCTTT.

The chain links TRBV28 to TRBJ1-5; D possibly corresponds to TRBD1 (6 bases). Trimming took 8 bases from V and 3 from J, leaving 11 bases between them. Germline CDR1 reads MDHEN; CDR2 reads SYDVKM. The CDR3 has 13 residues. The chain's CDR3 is CASRTVPNQPQHF. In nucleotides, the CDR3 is TGTGCCAGCCGGACAGTACCCAATCAGCCCCAGCATTTT.

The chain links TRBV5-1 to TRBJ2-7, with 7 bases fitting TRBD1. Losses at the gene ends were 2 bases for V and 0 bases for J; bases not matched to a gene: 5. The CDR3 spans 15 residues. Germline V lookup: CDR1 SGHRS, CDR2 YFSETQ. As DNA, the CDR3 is TGCGCCAGCAGCTTAGGGACAGCAAGCTCCTACGAGCAGTACTTC. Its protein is CASSLGTASSYEQYF.

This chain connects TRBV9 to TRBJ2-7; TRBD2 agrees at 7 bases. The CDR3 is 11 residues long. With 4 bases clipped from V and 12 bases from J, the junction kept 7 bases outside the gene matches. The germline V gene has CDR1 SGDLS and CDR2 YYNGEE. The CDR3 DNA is TGTGCCAGCAGCCTAGGGGAGGGTCTGTACTTC. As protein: CASSLGEGLYF.

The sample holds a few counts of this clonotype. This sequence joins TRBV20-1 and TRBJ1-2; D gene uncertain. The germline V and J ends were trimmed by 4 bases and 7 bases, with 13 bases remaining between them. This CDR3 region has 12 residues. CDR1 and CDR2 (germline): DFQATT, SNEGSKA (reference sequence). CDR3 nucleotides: TGCAGTGCTATTGGCGGGAAGAGTGGCTACACCTTC. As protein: CSAIGGKSGYTF.

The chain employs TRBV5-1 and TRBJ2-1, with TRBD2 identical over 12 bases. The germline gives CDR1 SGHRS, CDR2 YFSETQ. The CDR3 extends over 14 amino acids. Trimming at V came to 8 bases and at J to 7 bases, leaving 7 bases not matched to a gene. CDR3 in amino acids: CASKLAGGVNEQFF. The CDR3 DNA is TGCGCCAGTAAACTAGCGGGAGGTGTTAATGAGCAGTTCTTC.

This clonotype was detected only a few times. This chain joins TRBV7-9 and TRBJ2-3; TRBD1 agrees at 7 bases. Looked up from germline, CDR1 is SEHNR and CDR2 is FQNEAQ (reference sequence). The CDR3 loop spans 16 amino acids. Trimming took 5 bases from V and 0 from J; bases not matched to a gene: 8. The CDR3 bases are TGTGCCAGCAGCCTCCGGACAGGAGTAAGCACAGATACGCAGTATTTT. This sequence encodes CASSLRTGVSTDTQYF.

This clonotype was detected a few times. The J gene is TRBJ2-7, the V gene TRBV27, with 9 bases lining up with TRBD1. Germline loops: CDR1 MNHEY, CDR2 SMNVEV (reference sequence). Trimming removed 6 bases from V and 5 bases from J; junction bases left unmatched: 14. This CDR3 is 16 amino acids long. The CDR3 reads CASRQYRDRESHEQYF. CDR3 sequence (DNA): TGTGCCAGCAGACAATACCGGGACAGGGAGTCCCACGAGCAGTACTTC.

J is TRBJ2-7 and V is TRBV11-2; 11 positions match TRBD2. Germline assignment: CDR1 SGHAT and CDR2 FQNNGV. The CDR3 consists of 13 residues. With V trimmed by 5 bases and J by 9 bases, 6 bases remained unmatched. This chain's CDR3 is CASSQTSGAGQYF. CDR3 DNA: TGTGCCAGCAGCCAGACTAGCGGGGCAGGGCAGTACTTC.

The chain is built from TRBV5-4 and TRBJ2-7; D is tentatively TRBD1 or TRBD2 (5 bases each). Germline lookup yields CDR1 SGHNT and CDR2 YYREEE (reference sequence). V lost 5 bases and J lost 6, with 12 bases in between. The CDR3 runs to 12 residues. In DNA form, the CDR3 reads TGTGCCAGCAGTTGGGGGATCCGCGAGCAGTACTTC. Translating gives CASSWGIREQYF.

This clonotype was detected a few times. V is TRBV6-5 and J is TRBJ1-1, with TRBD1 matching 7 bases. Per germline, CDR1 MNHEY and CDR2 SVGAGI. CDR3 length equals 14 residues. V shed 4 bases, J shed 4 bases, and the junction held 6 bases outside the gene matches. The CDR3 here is CASSSLSGGTEAFF. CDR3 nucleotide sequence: TGTGCCAGCAGTTCACTTTCAGGGGGCACTGAAGCTTTCTTT.

The CDR3 DNA is TGTGCCGTCGAGGTGGGAGCTAACTATGGCTACACCTTC. It translates to CAVEVGANYGYTF. The V call is TRBV19, the J call TRBJ1-2, with D hard to call. The germline V gene has CDR1 LNHDA and CDR2 SQIVND (reference sequence). The CDR3 has 13 residues. Trimming pared 11 bases from V and 0 bases from J, leaving 13 bases between.

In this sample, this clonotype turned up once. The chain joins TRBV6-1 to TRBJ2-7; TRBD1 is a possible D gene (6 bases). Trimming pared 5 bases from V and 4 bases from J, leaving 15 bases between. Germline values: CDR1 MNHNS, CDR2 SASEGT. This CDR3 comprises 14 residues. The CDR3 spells CASSPQTGWYEQYF. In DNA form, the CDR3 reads TGTGCCAGCAGTCCCCAAACAGGGTGGTACGAGCAGTACTTC.

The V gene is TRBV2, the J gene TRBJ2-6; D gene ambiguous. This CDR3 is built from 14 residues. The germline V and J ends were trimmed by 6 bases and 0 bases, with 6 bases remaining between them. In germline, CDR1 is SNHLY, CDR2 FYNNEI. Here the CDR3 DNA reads TGTGCCAGCAGGGCCCTCTCTGGGGCCAACGTCCTGACTTTC. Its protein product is CASRALSGANVLTF.

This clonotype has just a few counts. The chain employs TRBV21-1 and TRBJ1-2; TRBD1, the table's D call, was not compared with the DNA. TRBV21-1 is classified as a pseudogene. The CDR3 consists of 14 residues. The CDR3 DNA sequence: TGTGCCAGCAGCAAACAGGGAAAGCGTGGGGGCTACACCTTC. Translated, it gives CASSKQGKRGGYTF.

The CDR3 here is CASSLGAGIGGYTF. The DNA for the CDR3 is TGTGCCAGCAGCTTGGGGGCCGGAATAGGGGGCTACACCTTC. The genes are TRBV5-6 and TRBJ1-2, with no clear D. With 0 bases removed from V and 8 bases from J, the gap between germline ends came to 14 bases. This CDR3 has 14 residues. The germline V gene has CDR1 SGHDT and CDR2 YYEEEE. Full variable domain (outside the CDR3, taken from reference TRBV5-6 and TRBJ1-2): DAGVTQSPTHLIKTRGQQVTLRCSPKSGHDTVSWYQQALGQGPQFIFQYYEEEERQRGNFPDRFSGHQFPNYSSELNVNALLLGDSALYLCASSLGAGIGGYTFGSGTRLTVV.

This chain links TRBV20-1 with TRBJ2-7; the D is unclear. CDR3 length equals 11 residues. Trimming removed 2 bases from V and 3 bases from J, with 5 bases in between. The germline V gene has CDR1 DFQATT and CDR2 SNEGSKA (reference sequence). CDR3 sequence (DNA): TGCAGTGCTAGAAGGTTCTACGAGCAGTACTTC. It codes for CSARRFYEQYF.

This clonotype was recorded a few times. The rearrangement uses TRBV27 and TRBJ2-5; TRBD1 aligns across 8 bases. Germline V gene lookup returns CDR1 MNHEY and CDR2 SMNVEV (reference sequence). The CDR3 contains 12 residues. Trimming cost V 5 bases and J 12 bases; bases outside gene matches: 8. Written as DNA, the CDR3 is TGTGCCAGCAGTCGCCCGACAGGGGAAAAGTACTTC. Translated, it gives CASSRPTGEKYF.

CDR3 sequence reads: CASKYDWQGANSPLHF. The CDR3 region has the DNA TGTGCCAGCAAATACGATTGGCAGGGGGCGAATTCACCCCTCCACTTT. V and J are TRBV6-1 and TRBJ1-6, with 8 bases that match TRBD1. The CDR3 totals 16 residues. J lost 7 bases, V lost 7 bases, and 12 bases had no gene match. Germline V gene data show CDR1 as MNHNS and CDR2 as SASEGT.

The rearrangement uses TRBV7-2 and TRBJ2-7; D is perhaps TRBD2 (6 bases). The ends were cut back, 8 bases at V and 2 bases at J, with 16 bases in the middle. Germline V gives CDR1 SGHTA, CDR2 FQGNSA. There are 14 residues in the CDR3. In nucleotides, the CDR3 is TGTGCCAGCGCCCGGGGCGGGGACCCCTACGAGCAGTACTTC. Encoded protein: CASARGGDPYEQYF. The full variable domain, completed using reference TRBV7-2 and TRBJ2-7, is GAGVSQSPSNKVTEKGKDVELRCDPISGHTALYWYRQSLGQGLEFLIYFQGNSAPDKSGLPSDRFSAERTGGSVSTLTIQRTQQEDSAVYLCASARGGDPYEQYFGPGTRLTVT.